The 22 T cell receptor beta chains listed next were all sequenced from one sample in a study of blood T cell repertoires in COVID-19. The assay was immunoSEQ multiplex PCR, and TCRdb's table has in-frame clones only and misses some. The sample shows roughly 260,000 clones, 80% to 90% of them seen only once. The material sequenced was peripheral blood. Receptors originate from a woman in her fifties or sixties with acute or convalescent COVID-19.

This chain uses TRBV2 with TRBJ1-1; 11 nucleotides line up with TRBD1. Germline V gene data show CDR1 as SNHLY and CDR2 as FYNNEI. The CDR3 runs to 14 residues. J gave up 4 bases and V 5 bases, and 3 bases lay outside the gene matches. This CDR3 reads CASSRDRGSTEAFF. CDR3 sequence (DNA): TGTGCCAGCAGTCGGGACAGGGGGAGCACTGAAGCTTTCTTT.

This chain joins TRBV28 and TRBJ2-1; the match to TRBD2 covers 7 bases. The trim removed 6 bases at V and 6 bases at J, leaving 11 bases unmatched. Looked up from germline, CDR1 is MDHEN and CDR2 is SYDVKM. The CDR3 runs 15 residues. The CDR3 bases are TGTGCCAGCAGCCCCCCGCGGGAGCCTCCCAATGAGCAGTTCTTC. This translates into CASSPPREPPNEQFF.

CDR3 nucleotides: TGCAGTGCTAGTCCAGGTAGCACAGATACGCAGTATTTT. It is translated as CSASPGSTDTQYF. The rearrangement uses TRBV20-1 and TRBJ2-3; no reliable D call. CDR1 and CDR2 from the germline V gene are DFQATT and SNEGSKA (reference sequence). With 3 bases removed from V and 0 bases from J, the gap between germline ends came to 7 bases. This CDR3 has 13 amino acids.

The CDR3 DNA sequence: TGTGCCACCAGTGACTCCGGGACAGGGGGCCCTAATGAAAAACTGTTTTTT. Its protein is CATSDSGTGGPNEKLFF. The rearrangement uses TRBV24-1 and TRBJ1-4, with 12 bases that match TRBD1. The germline V gene has CDR1 KGHDR and CDR2 SFDVKD. After removal of 4 bases from V and 3 bases from J, the junction contained 5 bases not matched to a gene. The CDR3 runs 17 residues.

This clone was detected only once. This chain connects TRBV28 to TRBJ2-1; TRBD2 might be the D (5 bases). In germline, CDR1 is MDHEN, CDR2 SYDVKM. With 5 bases removed from V and 7 bases from J, the gap between germline ends came to 21 bases. The CDR3 length is 16 residues. CDR3 amino acids: CASSRPGVRLVNEQFF. CDR3 in DNA: TGTGCCAGCAGTCGTCCCGGGGTCCGATTGGTGAATGAGCAGTTCTTC.

This clone has at least ten counts. Other DNA sequences in this specimen translate into the identical CDR3. This sequence joins TRBV7-3 and TRBJ2-7, with TRBD2 matching over 11 bases. Germline V gene lookup returns CDR1 SGHTA and CDR2 FQGTGA. The CDR3 extends over 14 amino acids. The V gene end was trimmed by 5 bases and the J gene end by 2 bases; junction bases not matched to a gene: 2. The CDR3 protein is CASSLAGGPYEQYF. The CDR3 nucleotides are TGTGCCAGCAGCCTAGCGGGAGGTCCCTACGAGCAGTACTTC.

The V call is TRBV3-1 (or the pseudogene TRBV3-2), the J call TRBJ2-7, with TRBD2 matching over 9 bases. The CDR3 extends over 14 amino acids. With V trimmed by 5 bases and J by 6 bases, 8 bases remained unmatched. Germline CDR1 is LGHDT and CDR2 is YNNKEL (reference sequence). For the CDR3, the DNA is TGTGCCAGCAGCTTTATAGCGGGAGTCGTCGAGCAGTACTTC. Translating gives CASSFIAGVVEQYF.

This sequence joins TRBV4-3 and TRBJ2-2; no reliable D call. In germline, CDR1 is LGHNA, CDR2 YSLEER. The length of the CDR3 is 18 residues. V was clipped by 0 bases and J by 0 bases, with 14 bases between them. The CDR3 nucleotides are TGCGCCAGCAGCCAAGAGATCTTAAGCGCCGCGAACACCGGGGAGCTGTTTTTT. Translation gives CASSQEILSAANTGELFF.

The chain carries TRBV24-1 and TRBJ2-3; tentative D call: TRBD2 (5 bases). The length of the CDR3 is 16 residues. Trimming stripped 0 bases from V and 0 bases from J, with 9 bases between. Germline values: CDR1 KGHDR, CDR2 SFDVKD. CDR3 coding DNA: TGTGCCACCAGTGATTTGGGGCGGACTAGCACAGATACGCAGTATTTT. This sequence encodes CATSDLGRTSTDTQYF.

This sequence joins TRBV18 and TRBJ1-3; TRBD1 aligns across 12 bases. The CDR3 loop spans 17 amino acids. Germline V CDR1 and CDR2: KGHSH, LQKENI. V was clipped by 3 bases and J by 4 bases; unmatched bases: 7. The CDR3 loop is CASSPARDRGHGNTIYF. The CDR3 DNA reads as TGTGCCAGCTCACCGGCGAGGGACAGGGGGCACGGAAACACCATATATTTT.

In DNA form, the CDR3 reads TGTGCCAGCAGCCTACAGGGAGAAGGCTACACCTTC. Translation: CASSLQGEGYTF. J is TRBJ1-2 and V is TRBV7-3; D may be TRBD1 (6 bases). Germline-derived CDR1 and CDR2 are SGHTA and FQGTGA. Trimming cost V 5 bases and J 8 bases, with 12 bases left between them. This CDR3 contains 12 residues.

The rearrangement uses TRBV5-8 and TRBJ2-2, with D perhaps TRBD1 (6 bases). CDR1 is SGHTS and CDR2 is YDEGEE in the germline V gene. V lost 1 base and J lost 0, with 10 bases in between. The CDR3 has 16 amino acids. The CDR3 DNA is TGTGCCAGCAGCTTGTTCAGGGGCGCGAACACCGGGGAGCTGTTTTTT. Its protein product is CASSLFRGANTGELFF.

Here the CDR3 DNA reads TGTGCCAGCAGCCGAGGGACAGCTTATGGCTACACCTTC. It specifies CASSRGTAYGYTF. The V and J genes are TRBV28 and TRBJ1-2; TRBD1 agrees at 7 bases. Germline V gene lookup returns CDR1 MDHEN and CDR2 SYDVKM. After removal of 6 bases from V and 5 bases from J, the junction contained 6 bases not matched to a gene. CDR3 size: 13 residues.

The chain joins TRBV9 to TRBJ1-6; D is perhaps TRBD1 (5 bases). The CDR3 sequence is 14 residues long. Germline CDR1 is SGDLS and CDR2 is YYNGEE. The V and J ends lost 4 bases and 14 bases respectively, with 19 bases between them. CDR3 DNA sequence: TGTGCCAGCAGCACAGACAGTCTACTGCAAACCCTCCACTTT. Its protein is CASSTDSLLQTLHF.

V and J are TRBV5-4 and TRBJ2-7; D is possibly TRBD2 (5 bases). The CDR3 is 15 amino acids. The ends were cut back, 3 bases at V and 1 base at J, with 14 bases in the middle. Germline values: CDR1 SGHNT, CDR2 YYREEE (reference sequence). Here the CDR3 reads CASSSQTGRSYEQYF. The CDR3, as DNA: TGTGCCAGCAGCTCCCAGACTGGGAGATCCTACGAGCAGTACTTC.

The chain is built from TRBV3-1 (or the pseudogene TRBV3-2) and TRBJ1-2; a possible D gene is TRBD1 (5 bases). The germline V gene has CDR1 LGHDT and CDR2 YNNKEL (reference sequence). The ends were cut back, 10 bases at V and 5 bases at J, with 23 bases in the middle. The CDR3 spans 15 residues. CDR3 sequence: CATGRPIGGLYGYTF. In DNA, the CDR3 is TGTGCCACCGGACGGCCCATCGGGGGACTGTATGGCTACACCTTC.

This clone was recorded only once. The chain uses TRBV5-1 and TRBJ2-5; 8 positions agree with TRBD1. Germline V lookup: CDR1 SGHRS, CDR2 YFSETQ. This CDR3 has 19 residues. V shed 3 bases, J shed 2 bases, and the junction held 18 bases outside the gene matches. The CDR3 DNA follows: TGCGCCAGCAGCTGGATGATTATAGCGGACAGGGAAAGGCAAGAGACCCAGTACTTC. Its protein product is CASSWMIIADRERQETQYF.

V gene TRBV10-3 combines with J gene TRBJ2-1; TRBD1 matches 8 bases. The germline V gene encodes CDR1 ENHRY and CDR2 SYGVKD. The CDR3 contains 14 residues. Trimming cost V 10 bases and J 7 bases; bases outside gene matches: 12. In nucleotides, the CDR3 is TGTGCCACCTTAACCGGGACAGGCGGAAATGAGCAGTTCTTC. Encoded protein: CATLTGTGGNEQFF.

The chain couples TRBV27 to TRBJ2-7; D is unresolved. Germline assignment: CDR1 MNHEY and CDR2 SMNVEV (reference sequence). Trimming cost V 4 bases and J 6 bases, with 10 bases left between them. CDR3 length equals 12 residues. The CDR3 DNA follows: TGTGCCAGCAGTTCGACACGATTCGAGCAGTACTTC. It codes for CASSSTRFEQYF.

The chain is built from TRBV6-1 and TRBJ2-3, with 9 bases fitting TRBD1. The CDR3 loop spans 15 amino acids. CDR1 MNHNS and CDR2 SASEGT come from the germline V gene. V shed 2 bases and J 6 bases; nucleotides not matched to a gene: 6. The chain's CDR3 is CASSEIGTGYDTQYF. The CDR3 nucleotides are TGTGCCAGCAGTGAAATCGGGACAGGGTATGATACGCAGTATTTT.

This sequence joins TRBV15 and TRBJ2-2, with 12 positions matching TRBD2. Germline-derived CDR1 and CDR2 are LNHNV and YYDKDF (reference sequence). The CDR3 is 21 amino acids. Trimming cost V 1 base and J 1 base; bases outside gene matches: 13. The CDR3 region has the DNA TGTGCCACCAGCAGAGTAGGGGACGCGGGACTAGCGGGCCAGAACACCGGGGAGCTGTTTTTT. Encoded protein: CATSRVGDAGLAGQNTGELFF. The full variable domain, completed using reference TRBV15 and TRBJ2-2, is DAMVIQNPRYQVTQFGKPVTLSCSQTLNHNVMYWYQQKSSQAPKLLFHYYDKDFNNEADTPDNFQSRRPNTSFCFLDIRSPGLGDTAMYLCATSRVGDAGLAGQNTGELFFGEGSRLTVL.

The chain links TRBV6-2 or TRBV6-3 to TRBJ1-2, with D unclear. Trimming shortened V by 0 bases and J by 5 bases, and 7 bases separated the two germline ends. CDR3 length equals 13 residues. Germline CDR1 and CDR2: MNHEY and SVGEGT. Here the CDR3 DNA reads TGTGCCAGCAGTTACTCTTATCTGTATGGCTACACCTTC. Residues: CASSYSYLYGYTF.